Each of the 24 T cell receptor beta chains below was sequenced from the same sample in a study of shared clonotypes between healthy human individuals. The repertoire was sequenced with immunoSEQ multiplex PCR; TCRdb's copy has only in-frame clones and lacks some. The table records around 510,000 clones, about 96% of them present only once. The sequenced sample consisted of naive CD4+ T cells sorted from blood. Subset defined: CD45RA+ positively selected. These receptors all come from a woman aged 25 to 39 in good health.

This chain uses TRBV30 with TRBJ2-5, with 7 bases identical to TRBD2. This CDR3 has 14 residues. V trimming: 0 bases; J trimming: 5 bases; junction bases outside the gene matches: 6. The germline CDR1 and CDR2 sequences are GTSNPN and SVGIG (reference sequence). The CDR3 loop is CAWSVPVGRETQYF. CDR3 nucleotides: TGTGCCTGGAGTGTACCGGTCGGGAGGGAGACCCAGTACTTC.

A note on this clone: This same CDR3 is encoded by further DNA sequences in the sample. The chain is built from TRBV15 and TRBJ2-5; 8 positions match TRBD1. CDR1 LNHNV and CDR2 YYDKDF come from the germline V gene (reference sequence). J was trimmed by 4 bases and V by 0 bases; bases with no gene match: 1. The CDR3 totals 14 residues. DNA for the CDR3: TGTGCCACCAGCAGAGATCAGGGGGCAGAGACCCAGTACTTC. Its translation is CATSRDQGAETQYF.

CDR3 amino acids: CASSHRGQGGGNQPQHF. The CDR3 nucleotides are TGTGCCAGCAGTCACCGAGGACAGGGCGGCGGCAATCAGCCCCAGCATTTT. This chain joins TRBV2 and TRBJ1-5, with 8 bases aligning to TRBD1. The V and J ends lost 5 bases and 2 bases, in that order; junction bases with no gene match: 11. CDR1 and CDR2 (germline): SNHLY, FYNNEI. The CDR3 runs to 17 residues.

This clone was detected only once. This sequence joins TRBV7-9 and TRBJ2-2; tentatively, D is TRBD2 (6 bases). Germline CDR1 SEHNR, CDR2 FQNEAQ (reference sequence). The V end was cut by 4 bases, the J end by 4 bases, with 13 bases between. The CDR3 contains 15 residues. The CDR3 DNA reads as TGTGCCAGCAGCTACCTCGGGGGTACCACCGGGGAGCTGTTTTTT. Protein sequence: CASSYLGGTTGELFF. Filled out from reference TRBV7-9 and TRBJ2-2, the complete variable domain reads DTGVSQNPRHKITKRGQNVTFRCDPISEHNRLYWYRQTLGQGPEFLTYFQNEAQLEKSRLLSDRFSAERPKGSFSTLEIQRTEQGDSAMYLCASSYLGGTTGELFFGEGSRLTVL.

The chain carries TRBV7-3 and TRBJ2-7; 9 positions match TRBD2. In germline, CDR1 is SGHTA, CDR2 FQGTGA. The CDR3 consists of 15 residues. Trimming at V came to 5 bases and at J to 2 bases, leaving 7 bases not matched to a gene. As DNA, the CDR3 is TGTGCCAGCAGCCCCGGACTAGCGCCAACCTACGAGCAGTACTTC. Encoded protein: CASSPGLAPTYEQYF.

The chain uses TRBV29-1 and TRBJ2-5; the match to TRBD2 covers 15 bases. The CDR3 has 18 amino acids. The V gene end was trimmed by 4 bases and the J gene end by 5 bases; junction bases not matched to a gene: 14. Germline V gene lookup returns CDR1 SQVTM and CDR2 ANQGSEA. The CDR3: CSVAFGLAGGLNGETQYF. The CDR3 DNA sequence: TGCAGCGTTGCTTTCGGACTAGCGGGAGGGCTGAATGGGGAGACCCAGTACTTC.

The chain uses TRBV6-5 and TRBJ1-1; 10 positions match TRBD1. The germline CDR1 and CDR2 sequences are MNHEY and SVGAGI. The ends lost 8 bases at V and 5 bases at J; junction bases unmatched: 8. The CDR3 extends over 14 amino acids. CDR3 nucleotide sequence: TGTGCCAGCCGGACAGGGGGTTCTGGAACTGAAGCTTTCTTT. Amino acids: CASRTGGSGTEAFF.

The V gene is TRBV15, the J gene TRBJ2-7; D not resolved. Germline CDR1 reads LNHNV; CDR2 reads YYDKDF (reference sequence). Trimming pared 5 bases from V and 0 bases from J, leaving 11 bases between. This CDR3 has 14 amino acids. CDR3 sequence: CATSFGRDSYEQYF. The CDR3 DNA reads TGTGCCACCAGCTTCGGACGTGACTCCTACGAGCAGTACTTC.

Details on this clone: The sample contains more than one DNA sequence encoding this CDR3. The chain is built from TRBV12-5 and TRBJ2-1; D is ambiguous. The germline V gene encodes CDR1 LGHNT and CDR2 FRNRAP. Trimming stripped 1 base from V and 4 bases from J, with 5 bases between. This CDR3 has 13 residues. The CDR3 bases are TGTGCTAGTGGTTTGGGTAGTTACAATGAGCAGTTCTTC. Protein sequence: CASGLGSYNEQFF.

The genes are TRBV19 and TRBJ1-2; 8 bases map to TRBD1. The V gene's germline CDR1 is LNHDA and CDR2 SQIVND (reference sequence). The junction had 12 bases not matched to a gene; V was cut back by 9 bases and J by 3 bases. The CDR3 length is 15 residues. CDR3 coding DNA: TGTGCCAGCCTAGATCCGGGACAGGTATACTATGGCTACACCTTC. The encoded protein is CASLDPGQVYYGYTF.

Regarding this clone: The sample contains more than one DNA sequence encoding this CDR3. The rearrangement joins TRBV6-5 to TRBJ1-1; D remains ambiguous. Germline loops: CDR1 MNHEY, CDR2 SVGAGI. Trimming took off 0 bases at V and 1 base at J, with 3 bases between the two ends. There are 13 residues in the CDR3. The CDR3 is CASSYSQNTEAFF. As DNA, the CDR3 is TGTGCCAGCAGTTACTCCCAGAACACTGAAGCTTTCTTT.

In its sample, this clone was seen once. The chain couples TRBV29-1 to TRBJ2-3, with D tentatively TRBD1 or TRBD2 (5 bases each). CDR1 and CDR2 from the germline V gene are SQVTM and ANQGSEA. Trimming shortened V by 3 bases and J by 4 bases, and 11 bases separated the two germline ends. The CDR3 runs 13 residues. As DNA, the CDR3 is TGCAGCGTTGATACCGGGGACCCAGATACGCAGTATTTT. Its translation is CSVDTGDPDTQYF.

The genes are TRBV21-1 and TRBJ2-1; the D call TRBD2 from the table was never checked on the DNA. TRBV21-1 is a pseudogene locus. The CDR3 length is 16 residues. The CDR3 nucleotides are TGTGCCAGCACCCTCCGGGGGGAGGCCCGGCGGAATGAGCAGTTCTTC. This encodes CASTLRGEARRNEQFF.

The rearrangement links TRBV5-8 to TRBJ1-2; a possible D gene is TRBD1 (5 bases). Looked up from germline, CDR1 is SGHTS and CDR2 is YDEGEE. This CDR3 has 15 residues. V lost 2 bases to trimming and J lost 4 bases, with 15 bases between them. The CDR3 coding sequence is TGTGCCAGCAGCTTTACGCAGGGAGACTTCTATGGCTACACCTTC. As protein: CASSFTQGDFYGYTF.

The chain combines TRBV7-9 with TRBJ2-7; D perhaps matches TRBD2 (5 bases). Germline V gene sequence: CDR1 SEHNR, CDR2 FQNEAQ (reference sequence). Trimming removed 1 base at V and 9 bases at J, with 13 bases between. The CDR3 has 13 amino acids. CDR3 nucleotide sequence: TGTGCCAGCAGCTTAGAGGACTCTCGGGGGCAGTACTTC. This gives the protein CASSLEDSRGQYF.

The chain links TRBV5-4 to TRBJ2-7; D is undetermined. Trimming pared 2 bases from V and 0 bases from J, leaving 6 bases between. Germline V gene sequence: CDR1 SGHNT, CDR2 YYREEE (reference sequence). The CDR3 sequence is 13 residues long. DNA of the CDR3: TGTGCCAGCAGCTTAGCGAGCTCCTACGAGCAGTACTTC. This gives the protein CASSLASSYEQYF. Complete variable domain (other parts from reference TRBV5-4 and TRBJ2-7): ETGVTQSPTHLIKTRGQQVTLRCSSQSGHNTVSWYQQALGQGPQFIFQYYREEENGRGNFPPRFSGLQFPNYSSELNVNALELDDSALYLCASSLASSYEQYFGPGTRLTVT.

The genes are TRBV6-1 and TRBJ1-4, with D possibly TRBD1 on 5 matching bases. V gave up 8 bases and J gave up 8 bases, with 15 bases separating them. Germline CDR1 and CDR2: MNHNS and SASEGT. CDR3 length equals 13 residues. The CDR3 is CASARGWGEKLFF. The CDR3 bases are TGTGCCAGCGCTAGAGGTTGGGGGGAAAAACTGTTTTTT.

The chain has TRBV29-1 and TRBJ2-5, with D possibly TRBD1 on 6 matching bases. Germline-derived CDR1 and CDR2 are SQVTM and ANQGSEA. Trimming left V 3 bases short and J 0 bases short, with 11 bases between. The CDR3 runs to 14 residues. CDR3 region: CSVDRTEYQETQYF. Here the CDR3 DNA reads TGCAGCGTTGACCGGACAGAGTACCAAGAGACCCAGTACTTC.

This clone was counted once. The V call is TRBV28, the J call TRBJ1-4, with D perhaps matching TRBD1 (5 bases). CDR3 length equals 13 residues. Germline V gene lookup returns CDR1 MDHEN and CDR2 SYDVKM. Trimming stripped 10 bases from V and 4 bases from J, with 13 bases between. The CDR3 region is CATSGTVNEKLFF. In DNA, the CDR3 is TGTGCCACATCCGGGACGGTTAATGAAAAACTGTTTTTT.

The chain carries TRBV28 and TRBJ1-2, with a tentative D call TRBD1 (6 bases). The CDR3 consists of 15 residues. V was shortened by 5 bases and J by 4 bases, with 17 bases between the two germline ends. The V gene's germline CDR1 is MDHEN and CDR2 SYDVKM. For the CDR3, the DNA is TGTGCCAGCAGTGATTACAGGGCCCGGGTCTATGGCTACACCTTC. Amino acids: CASSDYRARVYGYTF.

Only one count was recorded for this clone. This rearrangement joins TRBV5-6 to TRBJ1-1; 12 nucleotides align to TRBD1. The length of the CDR3 is 17 residues. V shed 1 base and J 5 bases; nucleotides not matched to a gene: 9. Germline values: CDR1 SGHDT, CDR2 YYEEEE. CDR3 region: CASSLLGTGGVETEAFF. CDR3 coding DNA: TGTGCCAGCAGCTTGCTTGGGACAGGGGGCGTAGAAACTGAAGCTTTCTTT.

The sample holds one count of this clone. V gene TRBV7-8 combines with J gene TRBJ1-1, with a weak D call TRBD1 (5 bases). The CDR3 totals 14 residues. Trimming left V 5 bases short and J 1 base short, with 11 bases between. Germline lookup yields CDR1 SGHVS and CDR2 FQNEAQ. The CDR3 spells CASSPLGGNTEAFF. DNA for the CDR3: TGTGCCAGCAGCCCCCTGGGGGGGAACACTGAAGCTTTCTTT.

V is TRBV10-2 and J is TRBJ1-5, with D uncertain. The V and J ends lost 5 bases and 1 base respectively, with 6 bases between them. Germline V gene data show CDR1 as WSHSY and CDR2 as SAAADI. The CDR3 has 13 amino acids. CDR3 protein: CASSLRSNQPQHF. The CDR3 nucleotides read TGCGCCAGCAGTTTACGGAGCAATCAGCCCCAGCATTTT.

This clone appeared a single time. The chain joins TRBV27 to TRBJ2-2, with D unclear. Looked up from germline, CDR1 is MNHEY and CDR2 is SMNVEV (reference sequence). Trimming removed 0 bases at V and 2 bases at J, with 16 bases between. This CDR3 region has 18 residues. CDR3 region: CASSLSPQPRINTGELFF. The CDR3 nucleotides are TGTGCCAGCAGTTTATCTCCGCAGCCAAGGATAAACACCGGGGAGCTGTTTTTT.